The rows below give T cell receptor beta chains drawn from one sample of a study of T cell responses to AZD1222 COVID-19 vaccine. The table came from immunoSEQ multiplex PCR; TCRdb's copy has only in-frame clones and leaves some out. The sample lists around 95,000 clones; roughly 89% were seen once. The input for sequencing was peripheral blood, taken on day 0 of AZD1222 vaccination. The receptors were gathered from an adult in good health. Each CDR3 is given with its conserved first and last residue. D genes are given only for firm matches. Clone sizes are given selectively: once, few, many, or a class where the clone is expanded.

clone_size	v_call	d_call	j_call	cdr3_aa	cdr3_nt
.	TRBV3-1/TRBV3-2	.	TRBJ1-4	CASSQDQTGNEKLFF	TGTGCCAGCAGCCAAGATCAGACGGGAAATGAAAAACTGTTTTTT
once	TRBV27	TRBD2	TRBJ2-5	CASSRGWISTSGAPQETQYF	TGTGCCAGCAGTAGAGGGTGGATTTCCACTAGCGGGGCCCCCCAAGAGACCCAGTACTTC
.	TRBV11-3	.	TRBJ1-5	CASSLAPDRFSNQPQHF	TGTGCCAGCAGCTTAGCCCCCGACAGGTTTAGCAATCAGCCCCAGCATTTT
.	TRBV6-1	.	TRBJ1-2	CASSATTDEGSNYGYTF	TGTGCCAGCAGTGCCACCACGGACGAGGGGTCTAACTATGGCTACACCTTC
.	TRBV3-1/TRBV3-2	TRBD2	TRBJ2-5	CASSLRGTSGGETQYF	TGTGCCAGCAGCCTTCGAGGGACTAGCGGAGGGGAGACCCAGTACTTC
.	TRBV30	.	TRBJ1-6	CAWIGEGNSPLHF	TGTGCCTGGATTGGGGAGGGGAATTCACCCCTCCACTTT
.	TRBV4-1	TRBD1	TRBJ2-2	CASSQDYRGSAGELFF	TGCGCCAGCAGCCAAGATTACAGGGGCTCGGCCGGGGAGCTGTTTTTT
.	TRBV27	.	TRBJ2-1	CASSLYFGGLSSYNEQFF	TGTGCCAGCAGTTTATATTTTGGGGGCCTCAGCTCCTACAATGAGCAGTTCTTC
.	TRBV28	.	TRBJ1-5	CASSLRDTYGF	TGTGCCAGCAGCCTCCGGGACACTTATGGGTTT
.	TRBV10-3	.	TRBJ1-2	CAISEAGVNYGYTF	TGTGCCATCAGCGAAGCAGGGGTTAACTATGGCTACACCTTC
.	TRBV19	.	TRBJ2-4	CASSIGPGVGAKNIQYF	TGTGCCAGTAGTATAGGCCCGGGGGTGGGGGCCAAAAACATTCAGTACTTC
once	TRBV15	TRBD2	TRBJ2-3	CAIPAGVTDTQYF	TGTGCCATCCCCGCGGGGGTCACAGATACGCAGTATTTT
.	TRBV5-1	.	TRBJ2-2	CASSWRTINTGELFF	TGCGCCAGCAGCTGGCGCACCATTAACACCGGGGAGCTGTTTTTT
.	TRBV6-1	.	TRBJ2-7	CASSELYEQYF	TGTGCCAGCAGTGAGCTCTACGAGCAGTACTTC
.	TRBV11-3	.	TRBJ1-1	CASSLIGQQNTEAFF	TGTGCCAGCAGCTTAATCGGGCAGCAGAACACTGAAGCTTTCTTT
.	TRBV11-3	.	TRBJ1-1	CASSRRKGTEAFF	TGTGCCAGCAGCCGCCGGAAGGGGACTGAAGCTTTCTTT